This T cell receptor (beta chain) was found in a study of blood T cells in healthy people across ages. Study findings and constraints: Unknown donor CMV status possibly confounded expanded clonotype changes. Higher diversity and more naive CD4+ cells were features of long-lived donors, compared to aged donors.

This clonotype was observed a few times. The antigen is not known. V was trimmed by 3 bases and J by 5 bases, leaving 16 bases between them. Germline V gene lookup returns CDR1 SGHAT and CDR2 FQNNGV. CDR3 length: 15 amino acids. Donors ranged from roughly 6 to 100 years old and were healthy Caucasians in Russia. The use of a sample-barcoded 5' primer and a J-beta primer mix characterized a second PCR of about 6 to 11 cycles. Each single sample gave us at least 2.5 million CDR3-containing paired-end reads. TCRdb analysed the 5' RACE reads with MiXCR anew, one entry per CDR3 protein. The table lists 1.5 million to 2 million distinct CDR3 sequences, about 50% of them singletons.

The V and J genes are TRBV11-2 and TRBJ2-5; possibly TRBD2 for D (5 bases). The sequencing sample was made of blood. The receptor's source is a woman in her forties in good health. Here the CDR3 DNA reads TGTGCCAGCAGCTTCGCGGGCGAAGAGGAGGAGACCCAGTACTTC. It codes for CASSFAGEEEETQYF.